This TCR beta chain was recovered during a study of circulating and synovial CD4+ cells in juvenile arthritis. Study-level points and caveats: The pathogenic-like versus bulk T cell difference escaped Vbeta family analysis. These repertoires were less diverse than bulk blood CD4 repertoires.

Some clones are missing from TCRdb's copy, which holds only in-frame ones; the method was immunoSEQ multiplex PCR. Of fewer than 40,000 clones in the sample, 90% to 95% were seen once. On this clone itself: Its antigen is unknown.

The germline gives CDR1 SGHTS, CDR2 YDEGEE. Trimming cost V 4 bases and J 6 bases, with 15 bases left between them. The CDR3 runs 14 residues. Material: CD4+ T cells from blood. The chain recombines TRBV5-8 with TRBJ2-3, with D possibly matching TRBD2 (7 bases). The TCR sequence derives from a human donor with juvenile idiopathic arthritis. CDR3 residues: CASSRGGSLDTQYF. CDR3 nucleotide sequence: TGTGCCAGCAGCAGGGGGGGAAGTTTGGATACGCAGTATTTT.